Sequencing of this TCR beta chain was carried out in a study of radiation and T cells in renal cell carcinoma (dated by TCRdb to about 2020). A note on the overall study: TCR beta sequencing covered 53 samples in total, comprising around 26 tumors and 27 peripheral blood samples. The last blood draw happened 4 weeks after radiation, timed to coincide with nephrectomy. Across all 53 samples, 3.5 million to 4.5 million unique CDR3 nucleotide sequences encoding 2,658,974 unique CDR3 amino acid sequences were identified.

Following the manufacturer's recommendations, the immunoSEQ kit was used to generate TCR beta libraries from genomic DNA. To prepare the libraries, a first multiplex PCR with proprietary primers was run, followed by a second PCR that added unique barcodes, and a bead cleanup was done after each round. A kit-provided positive control reaction and a negative control reaction were included in every sample batch. The final libraries underwent checking on an Agilent 4200 TapeStation D1000 ScreenTape, volumetric pooling, and quantification by qPCR. Sequencing was performed on an Illumina NextSeq500 with a MidOutput 150-cycle cartridge, and 156 Read1 and 15 Index1 cycles were run with kit custom primers. The pooled library was loaded at approximately 1 pM with a roughly 22% PhiX control spike-in. Processing in the source paper ran as follows. Vendor-processed data were analyzed in R, and a clonotype was defined as all T cells sharing the same CDR3 nucleotide sequence. For clone abundance analyses, frequencies were normalized to the 10,000 most abundant clones in each sample. Public T cell clones, which averaged fewer than five per sample, were removed prior to analysis. Tumor-enriched clonotypes and baseline blood-enriched clonotypes were defined as those with an abundance difference of at least 32-fold between compartments. A beta-binomial differential abundance model was applied to find clonotypes that expanded or contracted between blood time points. Tumor-blood repertoire similarity was measured with the Baroni-Urbani and Buser coefficient, and group comparisons used two-tailed Wilcoxon tests in R. TCRdb retrieved this table from immuneACCESS and kept in-frame rearrangements only. Not all clones are present; in checked studies, unresolved V genes account for under half, and no reason is known for the remainder. The V and J calls and clone size were taken over from that table, and D and trimming were inferred from the DNA. In this sample the table shows about 170,000 clones, 88% of which occur a single time. About 11% of the sample comes from the top ten.

The full study reports these points: Effects of radiation dose or scheduling on the TCR repertoire could not be addressed with the single-armed trial design. No pretreatment tumor biopsies were available, so the baseline intratumoral presence of clonotypes could not be determined. Dynamics of the blood repertoire were not tracked past 4 weeks after treatment. Top tumor clonotypes rose in blood from baseline to 2 weeks post-radiation, then contracted by 4 weeks, suggesting transient expansion of tumor-resident clones.

A remark on this clone: Its antigen is still unknown. Base qualities are not recorded, but no much larger clone differs from it by a single base.

The time point label here, explained by the study, means: blood 4 weeks post-SBRT, at nephrectomy. This specimen's treatment or condition label, interpreted: 15 Gy SBRT to primary tumor, nephrectomy 4 weeks later. Samples were obtained from a clinical trial, in which 15 Gy stereotactic body radiation therapy was delivered to primary renal cell carcinomas and nephrectomy was performed 4 weeks later. Serial peripheral blood from radiation-treated patients was sampled at baseline, 2 weeks and 4 weeks after SBRT to track tumor-enriched clonotypes. All patients had renal cell carcinoma with clear cell pathology. Genomic DNA for TCR sequencing was prepared using the QIAamp DNA Blood Mini Kit (Qiagen). Samples were included in the analyses only if all quality control checks were passed. This TCR was sampled from a woman aged 45-65 years with renal cell carcinoma. Sequences were derived from blood, sampled from a patient whose treatment included radiotherapy and nephrectomy.

The CDR3 loop reads CASSPEDGDTQYF. The sequenced DNA: TGTGCCAGCAGTCCAGAGGACGGAGATACGCAGTATTTT. This receptor chain uses TRBV6-5 and TRBJ2-3; the D gene identity is not certain. CDR1 is given as MNHEY and CDR2 as SVGAGI, both from the germline V gene. The junction shows trimming of 5 bases on V and 5 bases on J, plus 11 bases between the germline ends. The CDR3 goes from the cysteine to the phenylalanine over 13 residues. Only the CDR3 part of the read is kept: 39 bases, read in frame from the first base.